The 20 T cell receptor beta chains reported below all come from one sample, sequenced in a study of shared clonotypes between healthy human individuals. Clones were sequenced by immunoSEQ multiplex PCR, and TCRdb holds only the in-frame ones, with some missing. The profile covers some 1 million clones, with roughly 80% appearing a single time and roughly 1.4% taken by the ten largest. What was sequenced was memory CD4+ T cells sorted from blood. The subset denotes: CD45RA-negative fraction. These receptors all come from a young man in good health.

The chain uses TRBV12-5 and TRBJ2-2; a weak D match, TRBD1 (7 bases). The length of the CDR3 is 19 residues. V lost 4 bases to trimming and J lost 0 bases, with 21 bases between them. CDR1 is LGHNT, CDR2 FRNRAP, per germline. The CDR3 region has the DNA TGTGCTAGTGGTTCCTTATTCCAGGGGGGACCAACGAACACCGGGGAGCTGTTTTTT. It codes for CASGSLFQGGPTNTGELFF.

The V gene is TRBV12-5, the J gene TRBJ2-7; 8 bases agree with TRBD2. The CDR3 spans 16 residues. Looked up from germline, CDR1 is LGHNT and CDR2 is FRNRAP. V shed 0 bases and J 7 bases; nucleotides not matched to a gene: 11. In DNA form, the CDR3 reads TGTGCTAGTGGTTTGGTACCGAGGCGGGAGGCCCTGGAGCAGTACTTC. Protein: CASGLVPRREALEQYF.

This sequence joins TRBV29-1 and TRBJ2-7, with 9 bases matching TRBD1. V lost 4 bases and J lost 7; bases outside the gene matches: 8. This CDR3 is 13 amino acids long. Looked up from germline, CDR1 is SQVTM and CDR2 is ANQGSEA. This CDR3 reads CSVGRDRVGEQYF. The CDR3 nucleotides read TGCAGCGTTGGCCGGGACAGGGTGGGAGAGCAGTACTTC.

CDR3 sequence (DNA): TGTGCCATCAGTTTACTAGCGGGAGAAGAGACCCAGTACTTC. Protein product: CAISLLAGEETQYF. The V call is TRBV10-3, the J call TRBJ2-5; 11 bases fit TRBD2. The trim removed 5 bases at V and 3 bases at J, leaving 2 bases unmatched. The CDR3 spans 14 residues. CDR1 is ENHRY, CDR2 SYGVKD, per germline.

The CDR3 DNA follows: TGTGCCAGCAGCTCTTTGGGCGGGGGGGCCAATGAGCAGTTCTTC. Its protein product is CASSSLGGGANEQFF. The rearrangement links TRBV9 to TRBJ2-1; 9 nucleotides agree with TRBD2. In germline, CDR1 is SGDLS, CDR2 YYNGEE. The V segment lost 4 bases and the J segment 6 bases; nucleotides outside the gene matches: 8. The CDR3 has 15 residues.

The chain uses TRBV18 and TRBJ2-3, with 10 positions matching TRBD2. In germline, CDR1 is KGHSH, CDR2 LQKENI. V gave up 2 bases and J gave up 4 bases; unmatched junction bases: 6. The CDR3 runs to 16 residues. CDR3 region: CASSPSASGSADTQYF. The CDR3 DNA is TGTGCCAGCTCACCATCGGCTAGCGGGAGCGCAGATACGCAGTATTTT.

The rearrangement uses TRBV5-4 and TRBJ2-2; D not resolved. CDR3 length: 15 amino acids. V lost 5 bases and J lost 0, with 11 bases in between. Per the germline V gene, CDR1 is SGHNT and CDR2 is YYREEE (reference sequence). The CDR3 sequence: CASRPWTANTGELFF. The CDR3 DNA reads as TGTGCCAGCAGACCATGGACGGCGAACACCGGGGAGCTGTTTTTT.

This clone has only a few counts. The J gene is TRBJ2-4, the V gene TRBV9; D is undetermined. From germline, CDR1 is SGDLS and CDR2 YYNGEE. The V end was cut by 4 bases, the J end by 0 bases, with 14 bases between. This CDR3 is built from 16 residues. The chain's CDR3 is CASSPRTELAKNIQYF. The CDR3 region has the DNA TGTGCCAGCAGCCCCCGGACGGAACTAGCCAAAAACATTCAGTACTTC.

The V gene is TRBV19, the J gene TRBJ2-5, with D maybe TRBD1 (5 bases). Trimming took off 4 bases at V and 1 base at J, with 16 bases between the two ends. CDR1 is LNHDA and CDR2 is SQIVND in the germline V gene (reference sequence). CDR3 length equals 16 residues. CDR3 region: CASSTGAAKRQETQYF. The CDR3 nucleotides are TGTGCCAGTAGTACTGGGGCAGCGAAGCGCCAAGAGACCCAGTACTTC.

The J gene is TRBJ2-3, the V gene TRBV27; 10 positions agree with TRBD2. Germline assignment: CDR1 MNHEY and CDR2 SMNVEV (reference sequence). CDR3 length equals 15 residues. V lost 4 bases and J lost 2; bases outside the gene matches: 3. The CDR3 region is CASSWTSGLTDTQYF. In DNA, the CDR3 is TGTGCCAGCAGTTGGACTAGCGGACTCACAGATACGCAGTATTTT.

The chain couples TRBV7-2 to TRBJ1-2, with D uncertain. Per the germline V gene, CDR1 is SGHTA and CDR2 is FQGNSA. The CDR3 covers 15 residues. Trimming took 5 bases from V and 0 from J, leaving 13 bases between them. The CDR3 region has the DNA TGTGCCAGCAGCCCGCCGGACGCAGCTAACTATGGCTACACCTTC. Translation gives CASSPPDAANYGYTF.

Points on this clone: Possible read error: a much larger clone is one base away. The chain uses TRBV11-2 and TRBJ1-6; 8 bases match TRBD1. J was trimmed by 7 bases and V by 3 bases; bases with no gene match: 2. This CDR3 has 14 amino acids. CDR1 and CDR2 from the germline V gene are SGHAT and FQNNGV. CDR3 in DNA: TGTGCCAGCAGCTTGCAGGGGGCGAATTCACCCCTCCACTTT. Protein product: CASSLQGANSPLHF.

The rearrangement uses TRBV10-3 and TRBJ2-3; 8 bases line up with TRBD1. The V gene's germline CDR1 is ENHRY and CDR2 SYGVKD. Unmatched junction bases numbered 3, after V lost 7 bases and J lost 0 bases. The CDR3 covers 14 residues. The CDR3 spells CAIKTGVSTDTQYF. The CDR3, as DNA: TGTGCCATCAAGACAGGGGTTAGCACAGATACGCAGTATTTT.

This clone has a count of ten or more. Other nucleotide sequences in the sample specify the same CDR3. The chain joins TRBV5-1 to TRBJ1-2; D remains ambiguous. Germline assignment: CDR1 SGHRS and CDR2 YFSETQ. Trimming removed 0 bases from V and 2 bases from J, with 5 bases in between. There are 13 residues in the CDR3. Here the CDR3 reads CASSLDVNYGYTF. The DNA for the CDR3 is TGCGCCAGCAGCTTGGATGTCAACTATGGCTACACCTTC.

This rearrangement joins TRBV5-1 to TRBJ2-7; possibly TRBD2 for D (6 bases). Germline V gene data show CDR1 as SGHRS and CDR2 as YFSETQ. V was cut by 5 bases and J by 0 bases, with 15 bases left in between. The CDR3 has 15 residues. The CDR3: CASSEGSGLSYEQYF. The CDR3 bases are TGCGCCAGCAGTGAGGGTAGCGGTCTCTCCTACGAGCAGTACTTC.

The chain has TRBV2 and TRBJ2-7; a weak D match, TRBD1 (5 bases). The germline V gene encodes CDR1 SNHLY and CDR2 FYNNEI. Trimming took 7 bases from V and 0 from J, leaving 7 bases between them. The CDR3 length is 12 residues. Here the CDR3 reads CASKDNSYEQYF. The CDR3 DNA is TGTGCCAGCAAGGACAACTCCTACGAGCAGTACTTC.

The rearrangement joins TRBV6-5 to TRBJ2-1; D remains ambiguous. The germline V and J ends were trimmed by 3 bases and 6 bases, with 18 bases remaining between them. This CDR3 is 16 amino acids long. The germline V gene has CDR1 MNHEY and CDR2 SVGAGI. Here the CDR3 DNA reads TGTGCCAGCAGTTATCTTGGGTCTCTCACGCCCAATGAGCAGTTCTTC. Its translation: CASSYLGSLTPNEQFF.

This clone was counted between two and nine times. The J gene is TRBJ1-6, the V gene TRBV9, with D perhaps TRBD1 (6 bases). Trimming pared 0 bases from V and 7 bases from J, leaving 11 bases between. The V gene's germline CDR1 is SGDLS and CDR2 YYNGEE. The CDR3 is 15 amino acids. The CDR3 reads CASSVAGAGNSPLHF. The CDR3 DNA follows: TGTGCCAGCAGCGTAGCAGGGGCGGGCAATTCACCCCTCCACTTT.

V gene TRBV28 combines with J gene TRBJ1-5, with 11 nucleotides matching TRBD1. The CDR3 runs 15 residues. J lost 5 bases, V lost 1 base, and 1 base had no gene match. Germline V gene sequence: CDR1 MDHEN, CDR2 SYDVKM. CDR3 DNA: TGTGCCAGCAGTTTATTGGGACAGGGGGATCAGCCCCAGCATTTT. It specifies CASSLLGQGDQPQHF.

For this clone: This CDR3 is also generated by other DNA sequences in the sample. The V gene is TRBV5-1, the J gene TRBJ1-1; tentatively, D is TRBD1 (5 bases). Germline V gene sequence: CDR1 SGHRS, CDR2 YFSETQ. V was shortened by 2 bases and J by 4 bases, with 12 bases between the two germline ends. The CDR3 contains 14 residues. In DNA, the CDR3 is TGCGCCAGCAGCTTAGCGGGGGTTGGCACTGAAGCTTTCTTT. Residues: CASSLAGVGTEAFF.